This T cell receptor beta chain comes out of a study of OX40 agonist ivuxolimab in advanced cancers. Across the study: At doses from 0.01 to 10 mg/kg, patients were given intravenous ivuxolimab every 2 weeks. From roughly 23 to 85 years was the age range, with a mean of around 57 years, and 65% to 90% were male. General study points: CD4+ T cells averaged fewer expanded clones than CD8+ T cells.

With regard to this clone: Its antigen is still unknown.

Sequenced by immunoSEQ multiplex PCR; TCRdb stores in-frame clones only, minus some. The profile shows roughly 61,000 clones, more than 80% of them singletons. Sampling of blood occurred at baseline, cycle 4 day 1, and cycle 7 day 1. The CDR3 extends over 14 amino acids. Deletions cut 2 bases from V and 10 bases from J, with 17 bases between. The V gene's germline CDR1 is WSHSY and CDR2 SAAADI. Here the sequenced sample was CD4+ or CD8+ T cells sorted from blood, taken in a trial of the OX40 agonist ivuxolimab. The TCR sequence derives from an adult with an advanced solid tumor such as melanoma, head and neck, liver or kidney cancer. The chain combines TRBV10-2 with TRBJ1-1; D is unresolved. The CDR3 spells CASSENINFAGAFF. Here the CDR3 DNA reads TGCGCCAGCAGTGAGAACATAAACTTCGCGGGAGCTTTCTTT.